The 5 T cell receptor beta chains below come from one sample, sequenced in a study of shared clonotypes between healthy human individuals. Here immunoSEQ multiplex PCR was the method, and the copy in TCRdb shows in-frame clones only, minus some. This sample has about 1.5 million clones, with 98% found just once. Sequenced: naive CD4+ T cells sorted from blood. Subset described: CD45RA+ positively selected. The receptors derive from a man under 40 in good health.

This chain links TRBV11-2 with TRBJ1-1; tentative D call: TRBD1 (6 bases). V was clipped by 1 base and J by 4 bases, with 13 bases between them. There are 15 residues in the CDR3. Germline CDR1 reads SGHAT; CDR2 reads FQNNGV. The CDR3: CASSLARGWSTEAFF. For the CDR3, the DNA is TGTGCCAGCAGCTTAGCCAGGGGTTGGAGCACTGAAGCTTTCTTT.

The rearrangement uses TRBV5-1 and TRBJ2-3, with a tentative D call TRBD1 (7 bases). V lost 4 bases and J 1 base, leaving 13 bases between the germline ends. Germline assignment: CDR1 SGHRS and CDR2 YFSETQ. The CDR3 spans 15 residues. CDR3 sequence: CASSQGGTGTDTQYF. The DNA for the CDR3 is TGCGCCAGCAGCCAGGGGGGTACAGGCACAGATACGCAGTATTTT.

This clone appeared once. The V call is TRBV11-3, the J call TRBJ2-1; TRBD2 aligns across 7 bases. With V trimmed by 3 bases and J by 5 bases, 7 bases remained unmatched. The length of the CDR3 is 15 residues. The germline V gene has CDR1 SGHNT and CDR2 YENEEA. CDR3 region: CASSFRAGVNNEQFF. DNA for the CDR3: TGTGCCAGCAGCTTCCGCGCGGGAGTTAACAATGAGCAGTTCTTC. Looking up the rest from reference TRBV11-3 and TRBJ2-1 gives the full variable domain: EAGVVQSPRYKIIEKKQPVAFWCNPISGHNTLYWYLQNLGQGPELLIRYENEEAVDDSQLPKDRFSAERLKGVDSTLKIQPAELGDSAVYLCASSFRAGVNNEQFFGPGTRLTVL.

The chain carries TRBV7-2 and TRBJ2-7; weak D call: TRBD1 (5 bases). V dropped 1 base and J dropped 0 bases, with 10 bases sitting between them. This CDR3 comprises 15 residues. Looked up from germline, CDR1 is SGHTA and CDR2 is FQGNSA. The CDR3 loop reads CASSLGGANSYEQYF. In nucleotides, the CDR3 is TGTGCCAGCAGCTTAGGTGGGGCGAACTCCTACGAGCAGTACTTC.

The chain combines TRBV19 with TRBJ2-5; weak D call: TRBD1 (6 bases). This CDR3 contains 14 residues. V was cut by 7 bases and J by 1 base, with 13 bases left in between. Germline values: CDR1 LNHDA, CDR2 SQIVND (reference sequence). This chain's CDR3 is CASTPGQLQETQYF. In DNA form, the CDR3 reads TGTGCCAGTACTCCCGGACAGCTCCAAGAGACCCAGTACTTC.